A single sample gave rise to the 24 T cell receptor beta chains below, sequenced in a study of CD4 T cells in relation to SARS-CoV-2 and coronaviruses (dated by TCRdb to the early 2020s). The library was prepared using the immunoSEQ multiplex PCR assay. Sourced from immuneACCESS, this table was stored by TCRdb with only in-frame sequences that have V and J called. A share of the clones is absent; for the studies checked, an unresolved V gene accounts for under half, and the remainder has no known explanation. In this sample the table shows around 28,000 clones, around 80% of which occur a single time. The ten largest account for 3.4% of the sample. These TCRs are of unknown antigen specificity. The specimen was memory CD4+ T cells from PBMCs, cultured in vitro. The cell subset or site tag for this specimen amounts to: memory (non-naive) CD4+ T cells. These receptors were obtained from an adult with COVID-19.

J is TRBJ2-3 and V is TRBV7-7, with 7 bases aligning to TRBD1. V lost 1 base to trimming and J lost 5 bases; unmatched junction nucleotides: 3. Germline V lookup: CDR1 SSHAT, CDR2 FNYEAQ (reference sequence). The CDR3 runs to 14 residues. CDR3 protein: CASSLGQGLDTQYF. The CDR3 DNA reads TGTGCCAGCAGCTTAGGACAGGGCCTAGATACGCAGTATTTT.

The gene calls are TRBV6-5 and TRBJ2-1, with D hard to call. V was cut by 6 bases and J by 5 bases, with 17 bases left in between. The V gene's germline CDR1 is MNHEY and CDR2 SVGAGI. The CDR3 contains 15 residues. CDR3 region: CASRSLPAPNNEQFF. The CDR3 region has the DNA TGTGCCAGCAGGTCCCTCCCAGCGCCCAACAATGAGCAGTTCTTC.

The table lists this clone with a count of one. This chain links TRBV2 with TRBJ1-2, with unresolved D. Germline V gene sequence: CDR1 SNHLY, CDR2 FYNNEI. Trimming shortened V by 1 base and J by 8 bases, and 5 bases separated the two germline ends. This CDR3 is built from 11 residues. CDR3 sequence: CASSEVMGYTF. As DNA, the CDR3 is TGTGCCAGCAGTGAAGTTATGGGCTACACCTTC.

The table lists this clone with a few counts. This chain's CDR3 is CASSRDSTNEKLFF. CDR3 DNA sequence: TGTGCCAGCAGCCGCGACAGCACTAATGAAAAACTGTTTTTT. The V call is TRBV5-4, the J call TRBJ1-4, with TRBD1 as a possible D gene (5 bases). V was shortened by 4 bases and J by 2 bases, with 9 bases between the two germline ends. Germline loops: CDR1 SGHNT, CDR2 YYREEE (reference sequence). This CDR3 has 14 residues.

This chain connects TRBV18 to TRBJ1-3, with no clear D. Germline CDR1 KGHSH, CDR2 LQKENI. Trimming pared 2 bases from V and 1 base from J, leaving 9 bases between. The CDR3 is 15 residues long. CDR3 loop: CASSPGPISGNTIYF. CDR3 coding DNA: TGTGCCAGCTCACCAGGGCCAATTTCTGGAAACACCATATATTTT.

The chain uses TRBV3-1 (or the pseudogene TRBV3-2) and TRBJ2-3; D perhaps matches TRBD1 (5 bases). Trimming pared 0 bases from V and 0 bases from J, leaving 10 bases between. CDR1 is LGHDT, CDR2 YNNKEL, per germline (reference sequence). The CDR3 covers 16 residues. CDR3 bases: TGTGCCAGCAGCCAAGATAAACAGGAGAGCACAGATACGCAGTATTTT. It yields the protein CASSQDKQESTDTQYF.

J is TRBJ1-5 and V is TRBV19, with a weak D call TRBD1 (6 bases). The CDR3 length is 17 residues. Trimming shortened V by 6 bases and J by 0 bases, and 18 bases separated the two germline ends. The germline V gene has CDR1 LNHDA and CDR2 SQIVND (reference sequence). CDR3 in amino acids: CASRTGHVAYSNQPQHF. The CDR3 coding sequence is TGTGCCAGTAGAACGGGACACGTTGCATATAGCAATCAGCCCCAGCATTTT.

The chain joins TRBV30 to TRBJ2-5; possibly TRBD1 or TRBD2 for D (6 bases each). The V gene lost 4 bases and the J gene lost 2 bases, with 20 bases spanning the gap. Per the germline V gene, CDR1 is GTSNPN and CDR2 is SVGIG (reference sequence). The CDR3 length is 16 residues. The DNA of the CDR3 is TGTGCCTGGATCAACCTGGGGGGCACAGGGCAAGAGACCCAGTACTTC. It yields the protein CAWINLGGTGQETQYF.

This clone was observed a single time. The J gene is TRBJ1-3, the V gene TRBV6-4, with D maybe TRBD1 (6 bases). From germline, CDR1 is MRHNA and CDR2 SNTAGT. V was pared by 7 bases and J by 0 bases, with 13 bases between. CDR3 length: 15 residues. The CDR3 loop is CASTLRDNSGNTIYF. CDR3 nucleotides: TGTGCCAGCACACTCCGGGACAACTCTGGAAACACCATATATTTT.

The chain couples TRBV6-4 to TRBJ2-2; D is uncertain. This CDR3 has 14 amino acids. Per the germline V gene, CDR1 is MRHNA and CDR2 is SNTAGT. V lost 0 bases and J 4 bases, leaving 6 bases between the germline ends. The CDR3 loop reads CASSDSSSTGELFF. The CDR3 region has the DNA TGTGCCAGCAGTGACTCGAGTAGCACCGGGGAGCTGTTTTTT.

The genes are TRBV3-1 (or the pseudogene TRBV3-2) and TRBJ2-7; 7 positions match TRBD2. The CDR3 is 14 residues long. The junction had 8 bases not matched to a gene; V was cut back by 8 bases and J by 1 base. Per the germline V gene, CDR1 is LGHDT and CDR2 is YNNKEL (reference sequence). Written as DNA, the CDR3 is TGTGCCAGCGCCCGCGGGGGAGGGTCCTACGAGCAGTACTTC. Its translation is CASARGGGSYEQYF.

The chain links TRBV29-1 to TRBJ2-7; 12 bases are shared with TRBD2. This CDR3 is built from 15 residues. The junction had 4 bases not matched to a gene; V was cut back by 4 bases and J by 0 bases. The germline V gene encodes CDR1 SQVTM and CDR2 ANQGSEA. The CDR3 DNA is TGCAGCGTTGGAGGACTAGCGGGAAGCTCCTACGAGCAGTACTTC. Amino acids: CSVGGLAGSSYEQYF.

V usage is TRBV27 and J usage is TRBJ2-3; 13 bases are a match to TRBD2. The CDR3 consists of 16 residues. V lost 4 bases to trimming and J lost 6 bases; unmatched junction nucleotides: 7. The germline V gene encodes CDR1 MNHEY and CDR2 SMNVEV (reference sequence). The CDR3 loop reads CASSSGLAGYADTQYF. In nucleotides, the CDR3 is TGTGCCAGCAGTTCGGGACTAGCGGGATATGCGGATACGCAGTATTTT.

The rearrangement joins TRBV28 to TRBJ1-1; no clear D gene. This CDR3 is 14 amino acids long. CDR1 is MDHEN, CDR2 SYDVKM, per germline. Between the trimmed V and J ends, which lost 4 bases and 0 bases, there was a span of 9 bases. The chain's CDR3 is CASSSPGLNTEAFF. CDR3 DNA: TGTGCCAGCAGTTCTCCCGGACTGAACACTGAAGCTTTCTTT.

V and J are TRBV27 and TRBJ2-5, with D possibly being TRBD2 (5 bases). Germline V gene lookup returns CDR1 MNHEY and CDR2 SMNVEV (reference sequence). V lost 8 bases, J lost 1 base, and 17 bases lay in between. The CDR3 spans 15 residues. CDR3 sequence (DNA): TGTGCCAGCTCAATGAGCCAGACTACCCAAGAGACCCAGTACTTC. Amino acid sequence: CASSMSQTTQETQYF.

The chain carries TRBV9 and TRBJ1-1, with 9 nucleotides matching TRBD1. The CDR3 has 16 amino acids. V dropped 4 bases and J dropped 4; count of bases not matched to a gene: 11. Germline V gene lookup returns CDR1 SGDLS and CDR2 YYNGEE. CDR3 loop: CASSPGTGRPSTEAFF. For the CDR3, the DNA is TGTGCCAGCAGCCCGGGGACAGGGAGGCCGAGCACTGAAGCTTTCTTT.

The chain uses TRBV7-8 and TRBJ2-2; D call uncertain. The length of the CDR3 is 15 residues. V shed 2 bases and J shed 1 base, with 8 bases lying between them. Germline lookup yields CDR1 SGHVS and CDR2 FQNEAQ. In nucleotides, the CDR3 is TGTGCCAGCAGCTTACAGAGCGAGAACACCGGGGAGCTGTTTTTT. Amino acids: CASSLQSENTGELFF.

CDR3 nucleotides: TGTGCCACTAGCGGGAGCACCTACAATGAGCAGTTCTTC. It yields the protein CATSGSTYNEQFF. V usage is TRBV28 and J usage is TRBJ2-1, with 10 bases fitting TRBD2. The CDR3 has 13 amino acids. Losses at the gene ends were 10 bases for V and 2 bases for J; bases not matched to a gene: 2. CDR1 MDHEN and CDR2 SYDVKM come from the germline V gene.

V usage is TRBV7-3 and J usage is TRBJ2-1, with 10 bases aligning to TRBD2. CDR1 is SGHTA and CDR2 is FQGTGA in the germline V gene. V gave up 5 bases and J gave up 3 bases; unmatched junction bases: 4. The CDR3 covers 15 residues. The CDR3 loop is CASSRTSGYYNEQFF. The CDR3, as DNA: TGTGCCAGCAGCCGGACTAGCGGTTACTACAATGAGCAGTTCTTC.

The chain recombines TRBV7-6 with TRBJ1-3, with D unresolved. This CDR3 is built from 17 residues. CDR1 and CDR2 from the germline V gene are SGHVS and FNYEAQ. The V end lost 2 bases, the J end lost 0 bases, and 14 bases lay between the germline ends. CDR3 region: CASSLFSVSRSGNTIYF. CDR3 in DNA: TGTGCCAGCAGCTTATTTAGTGTATCCCGCTCTGGAAACACCATATATTTT.

The CDR3 reads CASSSWVGEFDEQFF. CDR3 in DNA: TGTGCCAGCAGCTCCTGGGTTGGGGAGTTCGATGAGCAGTTCTTC. The V and J genes are TRBV5-4 and TRBJ2-1; D is perhaps TRBD2 (5 bases). Germline V gives CDR1 SGHNT, CDR2 YYREEE (reference sequence). CDR3 length equals 15 residues. The V gene lost 3 bases and the J gene lost 8 bases, with 18 bases spanning the gap. The full variable domain, with the rest looked up from reference TRBV5-4 and TRBJ2-1, is ETGVTQSPTHLIKTRGQQVTLRCSSQSGHNTVSWYQQALGQGPQFIFQYYREEENGRGNFPPRFSGLQFPNYSSELNVNALELDDSALYLCASSSWVGEFDEQFFGPGTRLTVL.

The gene calls are TRBV27 and TRBJ2-2, with 7 bases identical to TRBD2. The CDR3 runs to 13 residues. Germline V gene sequence: CDR1 MNHEY, CDR2 SMNVEV (reference sequence). Losses at the gene ends were 2 bases for V and 6 bases for J; bases not matched to a gene: 0. CDR3 nucleotides: TGTGCCAGCAGTTTAGCGGGAGCCGGGGAGCTGTTTTTT. It specifies CASSLAGAGELFF.

This chain connects TRBV28 to TRBJ2-5; D gene uncertain. The CDR3 runs 12 residues. Germline V gene data show CDR1 as MDHEN and CDR2 as SYDVKM. V shed 10 bases and J shed 0 bases, with 9 bases lying between them. CDR3 nucleotide sequence: TGTGCCACCGGACGGAACCAAGAGACCCAGTACTTC. It yields the protein CATGRNQETQYF.

This chain connects TRBV18 to TRBJ1-1; no reliable D call. CDR1 is KGHSH, CDR2 LQKENI, per germline. The CDR3 totals 11 residues. V lost 5 bases to trimming and J lost 10 bases, with 11 bases between them. This chain's CDR3 is CASSDTARAFF. Here the CDR3 DNA reads TGTGCCAGCTCAGACACTGCCCGAGCTTTCTTT.